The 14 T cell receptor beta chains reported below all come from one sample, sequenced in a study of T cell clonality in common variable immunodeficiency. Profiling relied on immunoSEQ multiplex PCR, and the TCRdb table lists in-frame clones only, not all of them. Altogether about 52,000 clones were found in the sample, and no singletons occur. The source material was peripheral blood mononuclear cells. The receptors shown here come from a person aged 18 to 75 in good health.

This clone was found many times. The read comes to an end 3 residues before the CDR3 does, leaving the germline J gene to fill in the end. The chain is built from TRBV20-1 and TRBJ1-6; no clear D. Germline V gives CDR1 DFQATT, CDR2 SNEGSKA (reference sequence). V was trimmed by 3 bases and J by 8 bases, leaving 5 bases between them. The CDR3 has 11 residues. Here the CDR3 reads CSASKDSPLHF. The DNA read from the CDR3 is TGCAGTGCTAGTAAGGATTCACCC.

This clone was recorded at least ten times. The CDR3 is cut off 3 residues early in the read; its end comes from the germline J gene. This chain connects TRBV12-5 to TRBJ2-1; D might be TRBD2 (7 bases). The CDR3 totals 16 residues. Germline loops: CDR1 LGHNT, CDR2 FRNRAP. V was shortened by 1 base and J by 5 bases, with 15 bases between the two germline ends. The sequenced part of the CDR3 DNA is TGTGCTAGTGGTTTGGCCGTGGGGGGGCAGGACAATGAG. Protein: CASGLAVGGQDNE. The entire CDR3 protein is CASGLAVGGQDNEQFF.

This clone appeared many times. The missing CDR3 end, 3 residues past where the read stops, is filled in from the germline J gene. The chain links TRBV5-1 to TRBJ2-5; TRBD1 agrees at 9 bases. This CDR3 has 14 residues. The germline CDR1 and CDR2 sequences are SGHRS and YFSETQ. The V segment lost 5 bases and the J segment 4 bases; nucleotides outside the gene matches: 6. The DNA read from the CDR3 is TGCGCCAGCAGACCTAAGGACAGGGGAGAGACC. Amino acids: CASRPKDRGET. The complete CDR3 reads CASRPKDRGETQYF.

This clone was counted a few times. Partial CDR3 DNA: TGTGCCTGGAGTAGTAGACGGGACTCCTACAATGAC. This codes for CAWSSRRDSYND. The entire CDR3 reads CAWSSRRDSYNDYTF. This chain connects TRBV30 to TRBJ1-2, with D maybe TRBD1 (5 bases). The read ends 3 residues shy of where the CDR3 ends; the end is completed using the germline J gene. This CDR3 comprises 15 residues. The germline gives CDR1 GTSNPN, CDR2 SVGIG (reference sequence).

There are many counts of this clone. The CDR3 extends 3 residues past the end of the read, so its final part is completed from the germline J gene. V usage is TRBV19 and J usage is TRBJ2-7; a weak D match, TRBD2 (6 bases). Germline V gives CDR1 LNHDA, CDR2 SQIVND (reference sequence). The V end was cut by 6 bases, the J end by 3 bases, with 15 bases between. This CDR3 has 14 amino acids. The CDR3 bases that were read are TGTGCCAGTAGCGGCGGGACTCTGAACTACGAG. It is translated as CASSGGTLNYE. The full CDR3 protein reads CASSGGTLNYEQYF. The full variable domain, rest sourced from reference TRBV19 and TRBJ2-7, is DGGITQSPKYLFRKEGQNVTLSCEQNLNHDAMYWYRQDPGQGLRLIYYSQIVNDFQKGDIAEGYSVSREKKESFPLTVTSAQKNPTAFYLCASSGGTLNYEQYFGPGTRLTVT.

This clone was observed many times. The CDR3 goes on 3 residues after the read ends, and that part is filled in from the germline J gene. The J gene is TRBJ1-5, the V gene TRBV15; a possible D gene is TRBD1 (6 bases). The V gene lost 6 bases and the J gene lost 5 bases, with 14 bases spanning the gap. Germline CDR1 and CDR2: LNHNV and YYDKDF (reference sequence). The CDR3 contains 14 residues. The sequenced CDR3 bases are TGTGCCACCAGGGGTCGGGACACATATCAGCCC. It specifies CATRGRDTYQP. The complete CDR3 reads CATRGRDTYQPQHF.

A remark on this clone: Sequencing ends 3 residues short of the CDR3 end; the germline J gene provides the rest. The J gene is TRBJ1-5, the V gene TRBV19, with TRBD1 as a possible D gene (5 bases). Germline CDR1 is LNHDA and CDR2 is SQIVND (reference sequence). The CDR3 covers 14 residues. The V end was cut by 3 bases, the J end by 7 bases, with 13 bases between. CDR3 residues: CASSIWQTGQPQHF. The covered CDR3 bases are TGTGCCAGTAGTATTTGGCAAACAGGCCAGCCC.

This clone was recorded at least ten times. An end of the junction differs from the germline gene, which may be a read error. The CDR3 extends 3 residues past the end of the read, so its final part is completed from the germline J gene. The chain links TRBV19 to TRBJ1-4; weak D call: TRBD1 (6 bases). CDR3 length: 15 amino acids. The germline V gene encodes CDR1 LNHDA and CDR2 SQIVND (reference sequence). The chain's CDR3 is CASKGQSPTNERLFF. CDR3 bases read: TGTGCCAGTAAAGGACAGTCCCCAACTAATGAAAGA.

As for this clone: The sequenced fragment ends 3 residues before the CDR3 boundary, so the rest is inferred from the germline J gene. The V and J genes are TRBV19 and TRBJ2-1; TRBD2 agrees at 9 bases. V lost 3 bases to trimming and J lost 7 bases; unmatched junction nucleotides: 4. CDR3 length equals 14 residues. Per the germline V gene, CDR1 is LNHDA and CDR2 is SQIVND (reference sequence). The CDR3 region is CASSISGSWNEQFF. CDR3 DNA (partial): TGTGCCAGTAGTATTAGCGGGAGTTGGAATGAG.

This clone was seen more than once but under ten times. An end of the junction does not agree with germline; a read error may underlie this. CDR3 sequence: CASREGLAGYQETYTF. CDR3 DNA (partial): TGTGCCAGCAGGGAAGGGCTAGCGGGCTACCAAGAGACC. This chain joins TRBV2 and TRBJ1-2; D unresolved. The observed sequence ends 3 residues before the CDR3 terminus, with the missing tail filled in from the germline J gene. The length of the CDR3 is 16 residues. The germline gives CDR1 SNHLY, CDR2 FYNNEI. Together with reference TRBV2 and TRBJ1-2, the CDR3 gives the full variable domain: EPEVTQTPSHQVTQMGQEVILRCVPISNHLYFYWYRQILGQKVEFLVSFYNNEISEKSEIFDDQFSVERPDGSNFTLKIRSTKLEDSAMYFCASREGLAGYQETYTFGSGTRLTVV.

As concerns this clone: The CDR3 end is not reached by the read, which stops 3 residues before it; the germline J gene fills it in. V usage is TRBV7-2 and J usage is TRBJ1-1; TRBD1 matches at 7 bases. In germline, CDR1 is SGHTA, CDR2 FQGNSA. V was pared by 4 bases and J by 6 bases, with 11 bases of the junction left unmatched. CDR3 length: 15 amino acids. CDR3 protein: CASSSIRQGIPEAFF. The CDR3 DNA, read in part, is TGTGCCAGCAGCTCAATAAGACAGGGTATCCCTGAA.

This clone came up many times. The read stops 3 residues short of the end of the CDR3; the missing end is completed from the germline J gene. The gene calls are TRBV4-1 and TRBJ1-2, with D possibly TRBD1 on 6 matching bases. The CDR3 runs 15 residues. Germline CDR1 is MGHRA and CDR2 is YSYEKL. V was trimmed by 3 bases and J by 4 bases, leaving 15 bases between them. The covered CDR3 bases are TGCGCCAGCAGCCAGCCATCCGACAGGCTCTATGGC. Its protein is CASSQPSDRLYG. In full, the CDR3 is CASSQPSDRLYGYTF.

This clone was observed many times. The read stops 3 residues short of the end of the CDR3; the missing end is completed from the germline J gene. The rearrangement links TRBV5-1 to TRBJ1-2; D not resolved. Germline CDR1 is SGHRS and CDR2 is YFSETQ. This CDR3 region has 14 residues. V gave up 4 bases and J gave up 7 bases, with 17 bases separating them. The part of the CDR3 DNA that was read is TGCGCCAGCAGCCTAGACCTATTAATGGGTGGC. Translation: CASSLDLLMGG. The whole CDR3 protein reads CASSLDLLMGGYTF.

Incomplete CDR3 DNA: TGTGCCAGTAGTATAAGTAGCGGCCATGAG. It encodes CASSISSGHE. The whole CDR3 region reads CASSISSGHEAFF. The chain recombines TRBV19 with TRBJ1-1, with D unclear. The read finishes 3 residues shy of the CDR3 end, and the germline J gene is used to complete it. Germline loops: CDR1 LNHDA, CDR2 SQIVND (reference sequence). The CDR3 contains 13 residues.